The text below deals with one T cell receptor (beta chain). PCR amplification relied on 60 Vbeta primers (plus 13 Jbeta primers). The table came from immunoSEQ multiplex PCR; TCRdb's copy has only in-frame clones and leaves some out. The table lists 65,000 to 95,000 clones, around 78% of them singletons. These data come from a study of cytomegalovirus exposure and HLA in healthy donors. CDR3 size: 15 residues. CDR1 and CDR2 from the germline V gene are SGDLS and YYNGEE. V dropped 6 bases and J dropped 0 bases, with 16 bases sitting between them. The source is a male donor in good health and CMV-seropositive. The chain uses TRBV9 and TRBJ2-7; a weak D match, TRBD2 (5 bases). Sequencing was performed on PBMCs. DNA of the CDR3: TGTGCCAGCACTAAAGGGAGCCAAAGCTCCTACGAGCAGTACTTC. Its translation is CASTKGSQSSYEQYF.